This passage covers 15 T cell receptor beta chains from one sample sequenced in a study of blood T cell repertoires in COVID-19. The method was immunoSEQ multiplex PCR; TCRdb's version includes in-frame clones alone and lacks a portion of them. The sample carries fewer than 250,000 clones, around 88% recorded once. The sample comprised peripheral blood. The receptor set was obtained from a man in his fifties or sixties with active or convalescent COVID-19.

The chain combines TRBV15 with TRBJ1-5; possibly TRBD1 for D (5 bases). V was shortened by 0 bases and J by 5 bases, with 8 bases between the two germline ends. The CDR3 covers 14 residues. CDR1 is LNHNV and CDR2 is YYDKDF in the germline V gene (reference sequence). The CDR3 region is CATSRDRAYQPQHF. CDR3 sequence (DNA): TGTGCCACCAGCAGAGACAGGGCCTATCAGCCCCAGCATTTT.

The chain employs TRBV7-2 and TRBJ1-1, with D unclear. This CDR3 is built from 14 residues. CDR1 is SGHTA and CDR2 is FQGNSA in the germline V gene. The V end lost 3 bases, the J end lost 0 bases, and 8 bases lay between the germline ends. The DNA of the CDR3 is TGTGCCAGCAGCTTCACCCCAGTGAACACTGAAGCTTTCTTT. This translates into CASSFTPVNTEAFF.

The rearrangement uses TRBV2 and TRBJ2-1, with TRBD1 as a possible D gene (6 bases). Trimming cost V 3 bases and J 5 bases, with 11 bases left between them. The CDR3 sequence is 14 residues long. The germline gives CDR1 SNHLY, CDR2 FYNNEI. In nucleotides, the CDR3 is TGTGCCAGCAGTGAGAGACAGGTCAACAATGAGCAGTTCTTC. This translates into CASSERQVNNEQFF. The full variable domain, completed using reference TRBV2 and TRBJ2-1, is EPEVTQTPSHQVTQMGQEVILRCVPISNHLYFYWYRQILGQKVEFLVSFYNNEISEKSEIFDDQFSVERPDGSNFTLKIRSTKLEDSAMYFCASSERQVNNEQFFGPGTRLTVL.

A word on this clone: Other DNA sequences in this sample translate to the same CDR3. The chain uses TRBV18 and TRBJ1-1; D gene uncertain. V lost 2 bases to trimming and J lost 4 bases, with 5 bases between them. The CDR3 length is 12 residues. CDR1 is KGHSH and CDR2 is LQKENI in the germline V gene. This CDR3 is CASSPEGTEAFF. In nucleotides, the CDR3 is TGTGCCAGCTCACCAGAGGGCACTGAAGCTTTCTTT.

The chain recombines TRBV27 with TRBJ1-3; D gene ambiguous. Trimming took 6 bases from V and 4 from J, leaving 10 bases between them. The V gene's germline CDR1 is MNHEY and CDR2 SMNVEV (reference sequence). CDR3 length: 13 residues. In DNA form, the CDR3 reads TGTGCCAGCAGCCCCTCCTTCGGAAACACCATATATTTT. Residues: CASSPSFGNTIYF.

The chain joins TRBV4-2 to TRBJ2-3; D might be TRBD2 (5 bases). V was pared by 1 base and J by 1 base, with 15 bases between. CDR3 length: 17 amino acids. CDR1 LGHNA and CDR2 YNFKEQ come from the germline V gene. The CDR3 coding sequence is TGTGCCAGCAGCCAAGTACGAGGCGGAGCGGGCACAGATACGCAGTATTTT. Translating it yields CASSQVRGGAGTDTQYF.

CDR3 sequence reads: CASSLTLRSAGELFF. DNA for the CDR3: TGCGCCAGCAGCTTGACCCTACGTTCTGCCGGGGAGCTGTTTTTT. The chain carries TRBV5-1 and TRBJ2-2; no definite D call. V was shortened by 1 base and J by 6 bases, with 13 bases between the two germline ends. CDR1 and CDR2 (germline): SGHRS, YFSETQ. The length of the CDR3 is 15 residues.

This clone was recorded only once. The CDR3 bases are TGTGCCAGCAGCTTAGGCCCCCCCAGCGGGGGGTTAACAGATACGCAGTATTTT. Encoded protein: CASSLGPPSGGLTDTQYF. The rearrangement joins TRBV7-2 to TRBJ2-3, with 9 bases fitting TRBD2. V gave up 1 base and J gave up 3 bases; unmatched junction bases: 11. This CDR3 has 18 amino acids. Germline CDR1 SGHTA, CDR2 FQGNSA.

The CDR3 bases are TGTGCCAGCAGCCCCCAGGGGCCCCCCCTAACCTTC. It is translated as CASSPQGPPLTF. The rearrangement links TRBV9 to TRBJ1-2; perhaps TRBD1 as D (6 bases). Germline V gene sequence: CDR1 SGDLS, CDR2 YYNGEE. The length of the CDR3 is 12 residues. V lost 4 bases and J 14 bases, leaving 18 bases between the germline ends. Based on the CDR3 plus reference TRBV9 and TRBJ1-2, the full variable domain is DSGVTQTPKHLITATGQRVTLRCSPRSGDLSVYWYQQSLDQGLQFLIQYYNGEERAKGNILERFSAQQFPDLHSELNLSSLELGDSALYFCASSPQGPPLTFGSGTRLTVV.

This clone was seen many times. V and J are TRBV6-5 and TRBJ2-5; 7 nucleotides agree with TRBD2. This CDR3 contains 16 residues. The V gene's germline CDR1 is MNHEY and CDR2 SVGAGI. Trimming at V came to 0 bases and at J to 1 base, leaving 5 bases not matched to a gene. This CDR3 is CASSYSAAGVQETQYF. CDR3 nucleotides: TGTGCCAGCAGTTACTCGGCCGCGGGGGTCCAAGAGACCCAGTACTTC.

The rearrangement joins TRBV7-3 to TRBJ1-2; D uncertain. From germline, CDR1 is SGHTA and CDR2 FQGTGA. This CDR3 is built from 14 residues. Trimming took 1 base from V and 2 from J, leaving 8 bases between them. CDR3 amino acids: CASSLNYQNYGYTF. For the CDR3, the DNA is TGTGCCAGCAGCTTAAATTACCAGAACTATGGCTACACCTTC.

The chain joins TRBV19 to TRBJ1-4; the match to TRBD1 covers 8 bases. Germline trimming cut 10 bases from V and 7 bases from J; bases unmatched to any gene: 14. From germline, CDR1 is LNHDA and CDR2 SQIVND (reference sequence). The CDR3 runs to 15 residues. CDR3 loop: CATGQGARGLEKLFF. The DNA for the CDR3 is TGTGCCACCGGTCAGGGGGCGCGTGGGCTTGAAAAACTGTTTTTT.

Here the CDR3 reads CASSISGLAGNTGELFF. CDR3 DNA sequence: TGTGCCAGCAGCATATCGGGACTAGCGGGGAACACCGGGGAGCTGTTTTTT. The V and J genes are TRBV7-6 and TRBJ2-2, with 12 bases identical to TRBD2. The CDR3 covers 17 residues. Germline CDR1 and CDR2: SGHVS and FNYEAQ. The V segment lost 5 bases and the J segment 1 base; nucleotides outside the gene matches: 5. The full variable domain, its missing parts supplied by reference TRBV7-6 and TRBJ2-2, is GAGVSQSPRYKVTKRGQDVALRCDPISGHVSLYWYRQALGQGPEFLTYFNYEAQQDKSGLPNDRFSAERPEGSISTLTIQRTEQRDSAMYRCASSISGLAGNTGELFFGEGSRLTVL.

J is TRBJ1-4 and V is TRBV7-2; D might be TRBD1 (5 bases). The CDR3 is made up of 14 amino acids. V shed 5 bases and J shed 5 bases, with 12 bases lying between them. Germline V gene sequence: CDR1 SGHTA, CDR2 FQGNSA. In DNA, the CDR3 is TGTGCCAGCAGCCCGGACAAGCTAAATGAAAAACTGTTTTTT. Amino acids: CASSPDKLNEKLFF.

This clone was observed a few times. The chain is built from TRBV30 and TRBJ2-7; D may be TRBD2 (6 bases). In germline, CDR1 is GTSNPN, CDR2 SVGIG (reference sequence). CDR3 length: 16 residues. Trimming stripped 1 base from V and 3 bases from J, with 19 bases between. The CDR3 reads CAWSGGLPTRGYEQYF. The CDR3 nucleotides read TGTGCCTGGAGTGGAGGACTACCCACCCGGGGCTACGAGCAGTACTTC.